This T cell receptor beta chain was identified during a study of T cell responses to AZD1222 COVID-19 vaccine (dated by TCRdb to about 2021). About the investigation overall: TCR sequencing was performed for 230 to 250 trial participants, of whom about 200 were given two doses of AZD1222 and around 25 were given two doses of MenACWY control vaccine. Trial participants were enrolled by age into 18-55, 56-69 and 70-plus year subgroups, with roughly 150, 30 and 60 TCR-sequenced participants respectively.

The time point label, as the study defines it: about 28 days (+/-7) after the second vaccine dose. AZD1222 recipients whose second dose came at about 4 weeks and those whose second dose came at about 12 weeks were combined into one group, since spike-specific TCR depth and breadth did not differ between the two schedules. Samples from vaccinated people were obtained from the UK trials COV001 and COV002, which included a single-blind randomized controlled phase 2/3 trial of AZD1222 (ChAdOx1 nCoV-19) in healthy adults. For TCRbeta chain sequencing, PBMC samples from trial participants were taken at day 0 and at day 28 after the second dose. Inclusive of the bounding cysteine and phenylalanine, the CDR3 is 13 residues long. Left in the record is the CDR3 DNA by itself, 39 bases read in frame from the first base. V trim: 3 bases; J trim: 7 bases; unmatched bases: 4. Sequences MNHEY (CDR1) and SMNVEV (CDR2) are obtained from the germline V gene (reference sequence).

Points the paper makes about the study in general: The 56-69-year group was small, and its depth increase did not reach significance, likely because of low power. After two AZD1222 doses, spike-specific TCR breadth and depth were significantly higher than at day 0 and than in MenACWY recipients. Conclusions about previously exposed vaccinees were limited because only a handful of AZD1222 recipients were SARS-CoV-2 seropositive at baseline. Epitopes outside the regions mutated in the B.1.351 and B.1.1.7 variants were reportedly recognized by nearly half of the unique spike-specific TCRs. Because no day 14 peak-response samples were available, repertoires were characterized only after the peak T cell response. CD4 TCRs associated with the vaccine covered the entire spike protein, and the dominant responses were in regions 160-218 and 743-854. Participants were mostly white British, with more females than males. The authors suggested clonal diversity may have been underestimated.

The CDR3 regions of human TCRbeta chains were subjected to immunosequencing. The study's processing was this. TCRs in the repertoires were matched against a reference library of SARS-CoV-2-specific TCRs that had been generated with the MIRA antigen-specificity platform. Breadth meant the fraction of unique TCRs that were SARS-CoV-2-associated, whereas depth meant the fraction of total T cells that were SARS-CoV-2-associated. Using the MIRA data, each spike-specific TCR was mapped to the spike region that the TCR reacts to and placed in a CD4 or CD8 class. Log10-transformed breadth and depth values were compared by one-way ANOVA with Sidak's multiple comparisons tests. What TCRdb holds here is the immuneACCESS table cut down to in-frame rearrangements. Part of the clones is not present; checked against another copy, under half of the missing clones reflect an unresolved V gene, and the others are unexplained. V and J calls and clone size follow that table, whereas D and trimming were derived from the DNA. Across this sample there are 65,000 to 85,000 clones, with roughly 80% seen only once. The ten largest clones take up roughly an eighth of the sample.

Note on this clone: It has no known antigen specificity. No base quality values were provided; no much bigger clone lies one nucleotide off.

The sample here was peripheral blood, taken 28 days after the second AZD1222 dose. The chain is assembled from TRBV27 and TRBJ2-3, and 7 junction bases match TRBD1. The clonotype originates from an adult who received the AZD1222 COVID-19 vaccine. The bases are TGTGCCAGCAGTTTGTACAGGGGCCATACGCAGTATTTT. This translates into CASSLYRGHTQYF.